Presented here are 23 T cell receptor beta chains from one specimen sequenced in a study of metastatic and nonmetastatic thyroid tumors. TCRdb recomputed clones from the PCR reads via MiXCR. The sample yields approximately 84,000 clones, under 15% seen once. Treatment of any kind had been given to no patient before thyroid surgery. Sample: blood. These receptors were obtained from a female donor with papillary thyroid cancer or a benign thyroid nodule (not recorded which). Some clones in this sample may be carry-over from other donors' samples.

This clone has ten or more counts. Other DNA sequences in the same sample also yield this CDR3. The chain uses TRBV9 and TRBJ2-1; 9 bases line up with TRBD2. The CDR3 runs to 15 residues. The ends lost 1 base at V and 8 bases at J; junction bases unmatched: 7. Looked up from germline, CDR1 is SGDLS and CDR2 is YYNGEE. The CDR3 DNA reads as TGTGCCAGCAGCGTAACCGGGACTAGCTCCCATGAGCAGTTCTTC. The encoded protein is CASSVTGTSSHEQFF.

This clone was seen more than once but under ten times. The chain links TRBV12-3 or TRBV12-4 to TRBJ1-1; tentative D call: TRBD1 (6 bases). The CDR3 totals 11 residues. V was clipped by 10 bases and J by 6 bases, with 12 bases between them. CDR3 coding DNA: TGTGCCAACAAAGACAGGTCTGAAGCTTTCTTT. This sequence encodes CANKDRSEAFF.

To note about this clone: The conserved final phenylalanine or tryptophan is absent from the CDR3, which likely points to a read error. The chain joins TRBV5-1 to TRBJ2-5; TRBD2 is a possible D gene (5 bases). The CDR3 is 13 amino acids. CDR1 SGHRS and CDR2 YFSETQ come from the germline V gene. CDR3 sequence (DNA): TGCGCCAGCATCTTGATCGGGAAAGAGACCCAGTACTAC. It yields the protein CASILIGKETQYY.

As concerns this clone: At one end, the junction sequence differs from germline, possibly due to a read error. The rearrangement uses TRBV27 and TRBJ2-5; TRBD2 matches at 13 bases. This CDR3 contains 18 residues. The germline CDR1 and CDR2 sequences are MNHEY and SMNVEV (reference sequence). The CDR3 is CASSSQGGGLAGPETHYF. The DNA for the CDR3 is TGTGCCAGCAGTTCACAGGGAGGGGGACTAGCGGGACCGGAGACCCATTACTTC.

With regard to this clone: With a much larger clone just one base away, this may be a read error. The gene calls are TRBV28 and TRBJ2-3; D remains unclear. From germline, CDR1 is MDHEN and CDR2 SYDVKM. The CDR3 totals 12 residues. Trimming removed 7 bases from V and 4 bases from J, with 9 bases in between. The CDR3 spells CASIPHPDTQYF. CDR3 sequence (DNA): TGTGCCAGCATTCCTCATCCAGATACGCAGTATTTT.

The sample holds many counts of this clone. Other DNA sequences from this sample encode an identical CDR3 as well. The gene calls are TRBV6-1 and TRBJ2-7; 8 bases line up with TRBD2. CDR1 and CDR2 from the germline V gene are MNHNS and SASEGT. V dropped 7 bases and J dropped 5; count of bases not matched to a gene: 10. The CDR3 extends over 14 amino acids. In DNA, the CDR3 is TGTGCCAGCAATCCACCCGGGACTAGTCACGAGCAGTACTTC. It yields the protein CASNPPGTSHEQYF.

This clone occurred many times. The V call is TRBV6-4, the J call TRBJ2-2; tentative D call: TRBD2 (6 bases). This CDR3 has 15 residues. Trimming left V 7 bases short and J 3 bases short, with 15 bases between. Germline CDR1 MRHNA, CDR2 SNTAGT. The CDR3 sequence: CASILRGTYTGELFF. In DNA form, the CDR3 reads TGTGCCAGCATCCTACGGGGGACGTACACCGGGGAGCTGTTTTTT.

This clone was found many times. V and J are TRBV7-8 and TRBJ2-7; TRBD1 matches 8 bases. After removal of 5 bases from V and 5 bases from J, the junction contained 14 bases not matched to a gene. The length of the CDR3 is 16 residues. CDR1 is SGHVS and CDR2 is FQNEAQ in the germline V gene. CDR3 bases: TGTGCCAGCAGCGTAAGGGGTCAGGGGGCTCTTGACGAGCAGTACTTC. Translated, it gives CASSVRGQGALDEQYF.

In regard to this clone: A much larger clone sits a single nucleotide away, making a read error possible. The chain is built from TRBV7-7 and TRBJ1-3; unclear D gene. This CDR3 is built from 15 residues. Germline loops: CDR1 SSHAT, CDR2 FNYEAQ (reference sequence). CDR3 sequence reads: CAGSLEARSGNTIYF. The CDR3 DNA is TGTGCTGGCAGCTTAGAGGCCCGCTCTGGAAACACCATATATTTT.

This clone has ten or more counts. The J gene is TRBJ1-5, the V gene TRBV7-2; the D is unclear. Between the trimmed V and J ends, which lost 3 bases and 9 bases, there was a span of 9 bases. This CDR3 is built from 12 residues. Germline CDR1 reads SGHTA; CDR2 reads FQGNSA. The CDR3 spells CASSLDDRPQHF. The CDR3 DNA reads TGTGCCAGCAGCTTGGATGATCGGCCCCAGCATTTT.

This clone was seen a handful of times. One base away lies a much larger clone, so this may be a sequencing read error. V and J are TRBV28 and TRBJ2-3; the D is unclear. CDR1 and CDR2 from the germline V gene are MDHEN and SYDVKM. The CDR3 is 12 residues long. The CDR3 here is CANSLGSDTQYF. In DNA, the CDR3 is TGTGCCAACAGTTTGGGTTCGGATACGCAGTATTTT.

In DNA, the CDR3 is TGCAGTGCTAGAGATCGGCAAGCGGGCGGGGGCTACGAGCAGTACTTC. It translates to CSARDRQAGGGYEQYF. This chain joins TRBV20-1 and TRBJ2-7; the match to TRBD2 covers 7 bases. V trimming: 0 bases; J trimming: 3 bases; junction bases outside the gene matches: 11. The CDR3 runs 16 residues. CDR1 and CDR2 (germline): DFQATT, SNEGSKA (reference sequence).

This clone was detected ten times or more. The CDR3 spells CASSTGTGETDTQYF. The CDR3 DNA sequence: TGTGCCAGCAGCACCGGGACAGGGGAAACAGATACGCAGTATTTT. The genes are TRBV11-1 and TRBJ2-3, with TRBD1 matching 10 bases. After removal of 5 bases from V and 3 bases from J, the junction contained 5 bases not matched to a gene. Germline V gene sequence: CDR1 SGHAT, CDR2 FQDESV (reference sequence). This CDR3 region has 15 residues.

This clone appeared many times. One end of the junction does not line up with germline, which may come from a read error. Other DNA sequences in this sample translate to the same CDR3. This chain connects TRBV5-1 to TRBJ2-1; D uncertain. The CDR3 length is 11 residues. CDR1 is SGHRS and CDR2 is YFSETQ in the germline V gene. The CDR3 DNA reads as TGCGCCAGCAGCTCCAACAATGAGCAGTTCTTC. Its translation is CASSSNNEQFF.

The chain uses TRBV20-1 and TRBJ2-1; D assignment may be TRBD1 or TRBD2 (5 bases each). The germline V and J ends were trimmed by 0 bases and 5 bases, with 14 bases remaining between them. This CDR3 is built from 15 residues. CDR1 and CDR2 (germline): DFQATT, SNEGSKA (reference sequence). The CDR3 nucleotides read TGCAGTGCTAGAGATTCTAATCGGGGCAACAATGAGCAGTTCTTC. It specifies CSARDSNRGNNEQFF.

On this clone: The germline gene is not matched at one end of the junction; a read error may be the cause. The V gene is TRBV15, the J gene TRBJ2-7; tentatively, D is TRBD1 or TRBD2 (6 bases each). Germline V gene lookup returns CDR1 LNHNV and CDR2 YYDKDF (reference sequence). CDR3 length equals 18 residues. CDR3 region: CSTTRDFVQGRIPYEQYF. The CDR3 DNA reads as TGTTCCACCACGCGGGATTTCGTCCAGGGGCGGATACCCTACGAGCAGTACTTC.

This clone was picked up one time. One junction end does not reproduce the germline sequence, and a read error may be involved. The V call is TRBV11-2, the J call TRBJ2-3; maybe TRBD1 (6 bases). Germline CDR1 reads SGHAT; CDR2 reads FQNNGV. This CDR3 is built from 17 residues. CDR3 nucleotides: TGTGCCAGCAGCCCTAGAGGGGGACGGATGAGCACATATACGCAGTATTTT. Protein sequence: CASSPRGGRMSTYTQYF.

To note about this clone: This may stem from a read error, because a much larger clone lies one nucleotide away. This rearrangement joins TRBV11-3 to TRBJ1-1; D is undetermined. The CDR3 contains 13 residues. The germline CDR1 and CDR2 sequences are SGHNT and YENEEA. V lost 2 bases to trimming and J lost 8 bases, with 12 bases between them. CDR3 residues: CASSLTSKGEAFF. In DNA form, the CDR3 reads TGTGCCAGCAGCTTAACCTCCAAGGGAGAAGCTTTCTTT.

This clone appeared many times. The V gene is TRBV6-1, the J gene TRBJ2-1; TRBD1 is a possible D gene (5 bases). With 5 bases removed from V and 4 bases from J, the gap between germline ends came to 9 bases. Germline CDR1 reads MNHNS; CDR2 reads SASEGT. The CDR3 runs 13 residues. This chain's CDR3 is CASSSQEYNEQFF. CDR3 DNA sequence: TGTGCCAGCAGTTCACAGGAATACAATGAGCAGTTCTTC.

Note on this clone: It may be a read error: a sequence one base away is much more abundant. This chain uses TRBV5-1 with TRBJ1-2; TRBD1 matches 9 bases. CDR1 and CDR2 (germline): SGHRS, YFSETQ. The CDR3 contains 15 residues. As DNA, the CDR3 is TGCGCCAGCAGCTTGGCTTCCGGACAGGGGTATGTCTACACCTTC. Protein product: CASSLASGQGYVYTF.

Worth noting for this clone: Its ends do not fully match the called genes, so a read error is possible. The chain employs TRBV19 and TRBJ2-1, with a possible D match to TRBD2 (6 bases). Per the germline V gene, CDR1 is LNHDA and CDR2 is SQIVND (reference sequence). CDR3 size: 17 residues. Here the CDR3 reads CASSIGGSGLPYNEQFF. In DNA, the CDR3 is TGTGCCAGTAGCATAGGCGGAAGCGGGCTCCCCTACAATGAGCAGTTCTTC.

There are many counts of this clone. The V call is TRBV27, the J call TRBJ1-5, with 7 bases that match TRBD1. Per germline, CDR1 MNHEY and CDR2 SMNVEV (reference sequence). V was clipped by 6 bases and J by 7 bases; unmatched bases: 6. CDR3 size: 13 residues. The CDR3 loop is CASSRDSLQPQHF. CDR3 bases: TGTGCCAGCAGCCGGGACAGCTTACAGCCCCAGCATTTT.

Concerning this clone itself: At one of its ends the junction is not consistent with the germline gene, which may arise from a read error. This chain's CDR3 is CSSSLRRATDTQYF. The DNA of the CDR3 is TGTTCCAGCAGTTTACGCAGGGCTACAGATACGCAGTATTTT. The chain couples TRBV27 to TRBJ2-3, with D tentatively TRBD1 (5 bases). The germline gives CDR1 MNHEY, CDR2 SMNVEV (reference sequence). The CDR3 spans 14 residues.